This entry is about one T cell receptor beta chain. The source of the sample is a study of blood T cells in healthy people across ages. The second PCR ran about 6 to 12 cycles with a sample-barcoded 5' primer and J-beta primers. Each cDNA molecule, via a template-switch adaptor with 12 random nucleotides, was tagged. TCRdb independently ran MiXCR on the 5' RACE reads; one entry per CDR3 protein. Of 850,000 to 1,300,000 distinct CDR3 sequences listed, 45% were seen once; the top ten hold approximately 20%. Germline values: CDR1 MRHNA, CDR2 SNTAGT. V was clipped by 4 bases and J by 7 bases, with 17 bases between them. This CDR3 is 15 amino acids long.

The origin of this receptor is a woman in her fifties or sixties in good health. The chain links TRBV6-4 to TRBJ2-1; D is perhaps TRBD2 (6 bases). Sequenced material: blood. CDR3 protein: CASSVGGEAGNEQFF. CDR3 DNA sequence: TGTGCCAGCAGTGTGGGGGGAGAGGCTGGGAATGAGCAGTTCTTC.